This T cell receptor (beta chain) was observed in a study of control samples from healthy donors and cancer patients. The table came from immunoSEQ multiplex PCR; TCRdb's copy has only in-frame clones and leaves some out. The sample consists of approximately 120,000 clones, 85% to 95% of them appearing once. The CDR3 totals 12 residues. Deletions cut 3 bases from V and 9 bases from J, with 11 bases between. Germline CDR1 reads LNHNV; CDR2 reads YYDKDF (reference sequence). Sequenced input: PBMCs. This clonotype originated in a man at least 80 years old with head and neck cancer. The chain carries TRBV15 and TRBJ1-1; maybe TRBD1 (5 bases). The CDR3 DNA is TGTGCCACCAGCAGGTTACAGGAACAAGCTTTCTTT. The encoded protein is CATSRLQEQAFF.